This T cell receptor (beta chain) was identified during a study of T cell repertoires and HLA-DP antigens. Study at large: Sorted CD137+CD4+ samples averaged approximately 230 ng DNA; pre-culture CD4+ samples, 1,000 to 1,500 ng.

This clone was seen a single time. Its antigen is still unknown. This CDR3 spans 17 amino acids. V gave up 6 bases and J gave up 5 bases; unmatched junction bases: 11. Germline V gives CDR1 ENHRY, CDR2 SYGVKD. The PCR primers covered 54 TRBV and 13 TRBJ segments. For pre-culture CD4+ samples, the target was 200,000 or so T cell genomes. Some clones are missing from TCRdb's copy, which holds only in-frame ones; the method was immunoSEQ multiplex PCR. The table shows around 100,000 clones, with 85% to 95% occurring only once. CD4+ T cells were isolated untouched, around 98% pure. The chain uses TRBV10-3 and TRBJ2-2; TRBD1 aligns across 11 bases. The sample comprised CD4+ T cells from PBMCs. The source of this sequence is a woman aged 18-30 years in good health and CMV-seronegative. The CDR3: CAISANQGQGGTGELFF. The DNA of the CDR3 is TGTGCCATCAGCGCTAATCAGGGACAGGGGGGAACCGGGGAGCTGTTTTTT.